This T cell receptor (beta chain) was captured by sequencing in a study of T cell responses to AZD1222 COVID-19 vaccine (dated by TCRdb to about 2021). Turning to the overall study: AZD1222 recipients whose second dose came at about 4 weeks and those whose second dose came at about 12 weeks were combined into one group, since spike-specific TCR depth and breadth did not differ between the two schedules. A total of more than 230 trial participants underwent TCR sequencing, of whom 207 received two doses of AZD1222 and approximately 25 received two doses of the MenACWY control vaccine. Enrollment into the trials was organized by age into subgroups of 18-55, 56-69 and 70-plus years, and those subgroups contained roughly 150, 30 and 60 TCR-sequenced participants, respectively. The investigation overall reported the following: Conclusions about previously exposed vaccinees were limited because only 6 or 7 AZD1222 recipients were SARS-CoV-2 seropositive at baseline. Because no day 14 peak-response samples were available, repertoires were characterized only after the peak T cell response. The vaccine-associated CD4 TCRs covered the entire spike protein, and the dominant responses fell in regions 160-218 and 743-854. After two AZD1222 doses, spike-specific TCR breadth and depth were significantly higher than at day 0 and than in MenACWY recipients. Nearly half of unique spike-specific TCRs reportedly recognized epitopes outside regions mutated in the B.1.351 and B.1.1.7 variants. Participants were mostly white British and included more females than males, and it was suggested by the authors that clonal diversity may have been underestimated. The 56-69-year group was small, and its depth increase did not reach significance, likely because of low power.

This clone was seen a handful of times. Which antigen it targets is not known. Per-base quality was not reported, and no clone a single base away is much larger than it. The CDR3 regions of human TCRbeta chains were analyzed by immunosequencing. The original methods were these. Repertoire TCRs were matched against a reference library of SARS-CoV-2-specific TCRs generated with the MIRA antigen-specificity platform. Breadth was defined as the fraction of unique TCRs that were SARS-CoV-2-associated, and depth was defined as the fraction of total T cells that were SARS-CoV-2-associated. Using the MIRA data, every spike-specific TCR was mapped to the spike region that the TCR reacted to and assigned to either a CD4 or a CD8 class. Log10-transformed breadth and depth values were compared by one-way ANOVA with Sidak's multiple comparisons tests. The clones in this table, taken by TCRdb from immuneACCESS, are in-frame only. Not every clone is retained; where verified, under half of the shortfall comes from an unresolved V gene, and the cause of the rest is unknown. For V, J and clone size, that table is used; D and trimming come from the DNA. The sample table holds 100,000 to 150,000 clones, of which about 87% were seen once. 10% of the sample is in the top ten clones.

Read against the paper, the sample's time point label means: baseline before first vaccination. The vaccinee samples were drawn from two UK trials, COV001 and COV002, one of which was a single-blind randomized controlled phase 2/3 trial testing AZD1222 (ChAdOx1 nCoV-19) in healthy adults. For TCRbeta chain sequencing, PBMC samples from trial participants were taken at day 0 and at day 28 after the second dose. The CDR1 and CDR2 encoded by the germline V gene are SGDLS and YYNGEE. V is reduced by 1 base and J by 7 bases, leaving a spacing of 5 bases between them. The CDR3 starts with the cysteine, ends with the phenylalanine, and has 12 residues. Just the 36-base CDR3 DNA is kept, in frame starting at base 1.

The chain is encoded by TRBV9 joined to TRBJ2-2; the D gene cannot be resolved reliably. This sequence was found in an adult in good health. The sequencing here drew on peripheral blood, taken on day 0 of AZD1222 vaccination. The CDR3 protein: CASSVKNGELFF. The sequenced DNA: TGTGCCAGCAGCGTAAAGAACGGGGAGCTGTTTTTT.